This T cell receptor (beta chain) was profiled in a study of response to subunit inactivated influenza vaccine. TCRdb re-called the RT-PCR reads through MiXCR, storing one row per CDR3 protein. The table lists 500,000 or so distinct CDR3 sequences, more than 15% of them singletons. The germline V and J ends were trimmed by 5 bases and 2 bases, with 19 bases remaining between them. The CDR3 runs to 17 residues. Looked up from germline, CDR1 is SGHTA and CDR2 is FQGNSA. Study-wide results and limits: Each seasonal influenza vaccination recruits few new T cells, the authors suggested.

Concerning this clonotype itself: Its cognate antigen is unknown.

This sample comprised CD4+ T cells sorted from PBMCs, obtained 23 months after vaccination. This clonotype was obtained from a man between 50 and 69 years old who received an inactivated influenza vaccine. V gene TRBV7-2 combines with J gene TRBJ2-4, with D possibly matching TRBD2 (6 bases). The CDR3: CASSPGGLATTKNIQYF. The CDR3 coding sequence is TGTGCCAGCAGCCCGGGCGGTCTAGCGACCACCAAAAACATTCAGTACTTC.